The source of this TCR beta chain is a study of cytomegalovirus exposure and HLA in healthy donors. J lost 1 base, V lost 2 bases, and 1 base had no gene match. The germline V gene has CDR1 KGHSH and CDR2 LQKENI. CDR3 size: 14 residues. Vbeta (60) and Jbeta (13) primers were used in the PCR. Measured with immunoSEQ multiplex PCR; TCRdb has only the in-frame clones, and not every one. The data hold fewer than 250,000 clones, with 65% to 90% observed a single time. As concerns this clone: This CDR3 is also generated by other DNA sequences in the sample.

The receptor comes from a girl aged 10 to 17 in good health and CMV-seronegative. Material for sequencing was PBMCs. The chain couples TRBV18 to TRBJ2-7, with 8 bases matching TRBD1. The CDR3 region is CASSPDRGSYEQYF. The CDR3 DNA follows: TGTGCCAGCTCACCAGACAGGGGATCCTACGAGCAGTACTTC. The full variable domain, in which reference TRBV18 and TRBJ2-7 provide the parts outside the CDR3, is NAGVMQNPRHLVRRRGQEARLRCSPMKGHSHVYWYRQLPEEGLKFMVYLQKENIIDESGMPKERFSAEFPKEGPSILRIQQVVRGDSAAYFCASSPDRGSYEQYFGPGTRLTVT.